The 20 T cell receptor beta chains below were found in one sample sequenced in a study of vaccination effects on CD4 cells after COVID-19 (dated by TCRdb to between 2020 and 2023). After less than 13 days of culture, CD4+ T cells were isolated with the EasySep CD4+ T cell isolation kit. To prepare the library, the immunoSEQ multiplex PCR assay was applied. In TCRdb, the immuneACCESS table is reduced to in-frame sequences with V and J assigned. These tables do not hold every clone; where another copy was compared, an unresolved V gene accounts for under half, and the others remain unexplained. The sample table shows tens of thousands of clones, and more than 60% are seen once. Under 25% of the sample belongs to the ten largest clones. These receptors are not linked to any known antigen. Sequenced material: CD4+ T cells from PBMCs cultured without peptide, taken before COVID-19 vaccination. These receptors came from a human donor who had a prior SARS-CoV-2 infection.

The chain couples TRBV27 to TRBJ2-7; D unclear. The V end lost 0 bases, the J end lost 3 bases, and 18 bases lay between the germline ends. The germline CDR1 and CDR2 sequences are MNHEY and SMNVEV (reference sequence). The CDR3 runs to 17 residues. The CDR3 spells CASSLSARPPIYYEQYF. In nucleotides, the CDR3 is TGTGCCAGCAGTTTATCTGCCAGACCGCCCATTTACTACGAGCAGTACTTC.

The chain couples TRBV12-3 or TRBV12-4 to TRBJ2-3; no clear D. V lost 8 bases and J lost 3, with 9 bases in between. There are 12 residues in the CDR3. CDR3 in amino acids: CASRRFTDTQYF. Here the CDR3 DNA reads TGTGCCAGCCGCAGGTTTACAGATACGCAGTATTTT.

This clone was picked up a small number of times. The chain couples TRBV5-1 to TRBJ1-4, with TRBD1 as a possible D gene (5 bases). The CDR3 has 14 residues. Germline V gene data show CDR1 as SGHRS and CDR2 as YFSETQ. Trimming stripped 1 base from V and 8 bases from J, with 12 bases between. The CDR3 DNA is TGCGCCAGCAGCTTGTGGAGGGACGACGAAAAACTGTTTTTT. It encodes CASSLWRDDEKLFF.

This clone came up a few times. The V and J genes are TRBV12-5 and TRBJ1-5; 7 positions agree with TRBD1. With 6 bases clipped from V and 11 bases from J, the junction kept 16 bases outside the gene matches. Germline CDR1 is LGHNT and CDR2 is FRNRAP. This CDR3 is 15 amino acids long. This chain's CDR3 is CASGMEGAVKAAQHF. CDR3 sequence (DNA): TGTGCTAGTGGCATGGAGGGGGCAGTAAAGGCGGCCCAGCATTTT.

This clone was seen just once. This chain joins TRBV9 and TRBJ2-5; D assignment may be TRBD1 or TRBD2 (6 bases each). This CDR3 region has 17 residues. Germline loops: CDR1 SGDLS, CDR2 YYNGEE. V was trimmed by 0 bases and J by 5 bases, leaving 20 bases between them. CDR3 protein: CASSVASFGGLSETQYF. In DNA, the CDR3 is TGTGCCAGCAGCGTAGCTTCATTTGGGGGGCTCAGCGAGACCCAGTACTTC.

This chain joins TRBV9 and TRBJ2-2; D might be TRBD1 (6 bases). This CDR3 spans 21 amino acids. Germline loops: CDR1 SGDLS, CDR2 YYNGEE. The germline V and J ends were trimmed by 0 bases and 6 bases, with 30 bases remaining between them. The CDR3 coding sequence is TGTGCCAGCAGCGTAGACTCCCTAATGGACGGCCGAAGGGGGTCCGCCGGGGAGCTGTTTTTT. This sequence encodes CASSVDSLMDGRRGSAGELFF.

V usage is TRBV10-3 and J usage is TRBJ1-5; a weak D match, TRBD1 (6 bases). Germline CDR1 ENHRY, CDR2 SYGVKD. This CDR3 is 12 amino acids long. Trimming cost V 6 bases and J 5 bases, with 8 bases left between them. CDR3 in amino acids: CAIRDSDQPQHF. CDR3 in DNA: TGTGCCATCAGGGACAGCGATCAGCCCCAGCATTTT.

The chain couples TRBV6-5 to TRBJ2-7, with unresolved D. The CDR3 is 15 amino acids. Germline assignment: CDR1 MNHEY and CDR2 SVGAGI. V lost 7 bases to trimming and J lost 7 bases, with 23 bases between them. The CDR3 is CASTLNLQHRSEQYF. The CDR3 nucleotides read TGTGCCAGCACCTTAAACCTTCAACACCGTTCGGAGCAGTACTTC.

V usage is TRBV11-2 and J usage is TRBJ1-4; D possibly corresponds to TRBD1 (6 bases). V lost 0 bases to trimming and J lost 8 bases, with 10 bases between them. CDR1 and CDR2 (germline): SGHAT, FQNNGV. The CDR3 extends over 14 amino acids. The CDR3 coding sequence is TGTGCCAGCAGCTTAGATGGCGACAGGGAAAAACTGTTTTTT. This translates into CASSLDGDREKLFF.

The chain combines TRBV18 with TRBJ2-1; 8 bases fit TRBD2. This CDR3 is built from 14 residues. V shed 3 bases, J shed 3 bases, and the junction held 1 base outside the gene matches. CDR1 is KGHSH, CDR2 LQKENI, per germline. CDR3 coding DNA: TGTGCCAGCTCACCGGGACTAGTCTACAATGAGCAGTTCTTC. This sequence encodes CASSPGLVYNEQFF.

This clone appeared a few times. J is TRBJ1-5 and V is TRBV7-9, with D hard to call. The CDR3 is 13 residues long. Trimming cost V 6 bases and J 7 bases, with 13 bases left between them. Germline V gives CDR1 SEHNR, CDR2 FQNEAQ (reference sequence). CDR3: CASSPEGGQPQHF. The DNA for the CDR3 is TGTGCCAGCAGTCCGGAAGGTGGCCAGCCCCAGCATTTT.

V and J are TRBV7-2 and TRBJ2-7; 8 nucleotides align to TRBD1. There are 15 residues in the CDR3. J gave up 2 bases and V 2 bases, and 5 bases lay outside the gene matches. Looked up from germline, CDR1 is SGHTA and CDR2 is FQGNSA. This chain's CDR3 is CASSLYSGGTYEQYF. CDR3 in DNA: TGTGCCAGCAGCTTATACTCAGGGGGCACCTACGAGCAGTACTTC.

A few counts support this clone. This sequence joins TRBV6-5 and TRBJ2-3; D is unclear. CDR1 and CDR2 (germline): MNHEY, SVGAGI. This CDR3 is built from 13 residues. V gave up 5 bases and J gave up 5 bases, with 11 bases separating them. The CDR3 is CASSQSYKDTQYF. DNA of the CDR3: TGTGCCAGCAGTCAAAGCTACAAAGATACGCAGTATTTT.

This chain links TRBV3-1 (or the pseudogene TRBV3-2) with TRBJ1-2; the match to TRBD1 covers 7 bases. The length of the CDR3 is 14 residues. V trimming: 5 bases; J trimming: 7 bases; junction bases outside the gene matches: 10. Germline V gene data show CDR1 as LGHDT and CDR2 as YNNKEL (reference sequence). The CDR3 loop is CASSTPGGGFGYTF. Written as DNA, the CDR3 is TGTGCCAGCAGCACACCAGGGGGGGGGTTTGGCTACACCTTC.

The chain links TRBV12-3 or TRBV12-4 to TRBJ2-7, with D maybe TRBD1 (7 bases). V was clipped by 5 bases and J by 4 bases, with 9 bases between them. This CDR3 region has 12 residues. The CDR3 nucleotides are TGTGCCAGCAGTGCAGGGGGGTACGAGCAGTACTTC. Translation: CASSAGGYEQYF.

In regard to this clone: A junction boundary mismatches the germline segment, possibly from a read error. In DNA form, the CDR3 reads TGTGCCAGCACGCGGCTAGCAGAGGTCAATGGGCAGTTCTTC. This translates into CASTRLAEVNGQFF. V and J are TRBV2 and TRBJ2-1; the D gene is possibly TRBD2 (5 bases). Germline CDR1 SNHLY, CDR2 FYNNEI. CDR3 length equals 14 residues.

This rearrangement joins TRBV5-1 to TRBJ2-7; no firm D call. The CDR3 has 12 amino acids. Per germline, CDR1 SGHRS and CDR2 YFSETQ. Trimming stripped 2 bases from V and 6 bases from J, with 9 bases between. The CDR3 DNA sequence: TGCGCCAGCAGCTTTGACTGGGGCGAGCAGTACTTC. Protein: CASSFDWGEQYF.

The chain is built from TRBV7-8 and TRBJ1-1; tentatively, D is TRBD1 (5 bases). Trimming pared 5 bases from V and 3 bases from J, leaving 16 bases between. The CDR3 extends over 15 amino acids. The germline V gene encodes CDR1 SGHVS and CDR2 FQNEAQ. The CDR3: CASSGEASGDTEAFF. In DNA, the CDR3 is TGTGCCAGCAGCGGAGAGGCTTCGGGGGACACTGAAGCTTTCTTT.

The V call is TRBV18, the J call TRBJ2-3, with 7 bases matching TRBD1. The CDR3 is 19 residues long. The V segment lost 2 bases and the J segment 1 base; nucleotides outside the gene matches: 15. From germline, CDR1 is KGHSH and CDR2 LQKENI. CDR3 DNA: TGTGCCAGCTCACCATTTCCGGGACACCGGGACAGCCGCACAGATACGCAGTATTTT. Encoded protein: CASSPFPGHRDSRTDTQYF.

V and J are TRBV13 and TRBJ2-7; a weak D match, TRBD2 (6 bases). This CDR3 comprises 14 residues. Trimming stripped 2 bases from V and 4 bases from J, with 12 bases between. Per germline, CDR1 PRHDT and CDR2 FYEKMQ (reference sequence). CDR3: CASSLNLAGYEQYF. The CDR3 DNA sequence: TGTGCCAGCAGCTTAAATCTTGCGGGGTACGAGCAGTACTTC.